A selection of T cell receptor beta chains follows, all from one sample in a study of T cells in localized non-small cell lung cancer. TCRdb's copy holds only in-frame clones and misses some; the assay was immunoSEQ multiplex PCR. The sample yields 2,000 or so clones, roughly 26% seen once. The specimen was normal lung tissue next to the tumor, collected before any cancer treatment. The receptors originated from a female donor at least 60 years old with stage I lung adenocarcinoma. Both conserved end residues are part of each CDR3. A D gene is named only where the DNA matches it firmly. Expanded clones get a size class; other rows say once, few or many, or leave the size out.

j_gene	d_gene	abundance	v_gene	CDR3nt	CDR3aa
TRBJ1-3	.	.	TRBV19	TGTGCCAGTAGTATCGCGGGGCCCGGAAACACCATATATTTT	CASSIAGPGNTIYF
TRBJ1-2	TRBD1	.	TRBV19	TGTGCCAGTAGTATAGGAACAGGACAGGGGAGAGGCTACACCTTC	CASSIGTGQGRGYTF
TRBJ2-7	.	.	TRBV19	TGTGCCAGTAGTGATACAGGGTCTCTGGCCTACGAGCAGTACTTC	CASSDTGSLAYEQYF
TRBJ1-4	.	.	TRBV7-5	TGTGCCAGCAGCCTCGACAGGGTCAATGAAAAACTGTTTTTT	CASSLDRVNEKLFF
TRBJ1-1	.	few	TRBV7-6	TGTGCCAGCAGTACTCTACCCGGGGGGACTGAAGCTTTCTTT	CASSTLPGGTEAFF
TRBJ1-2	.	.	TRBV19	TGTGCCAGTAGTATGAGGGTCAGGTCCCCATACGACGGCTACACCTTC	CASSMRVRSPYDGYTF
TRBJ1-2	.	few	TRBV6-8	TGTGCCAGCAGGAATATGGCGGTGGGATTCTATGGCTACACCTTC	CASRNMAVGFYGYTF
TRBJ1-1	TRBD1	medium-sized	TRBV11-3	TGTGCCAGCAGCCCTAACAGGGGCCACACTGAAGCTTTCTTT	CASSPNRGHTEAFF
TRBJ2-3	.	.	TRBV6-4	TGTGCCAGCAGGCGCACAGATACGCAGTATTTT	CASRRTDTQYF
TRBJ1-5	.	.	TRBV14	TGTGCCAGCAGCCAAGGAGAAGGTCAGCCCCAGCATTTT	CASSQGEGQPQHF
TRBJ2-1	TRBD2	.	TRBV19	TGTGCCAGTTCCCCGGGACTAGTCAATGAGCAGTTCTTC	CASSPGLVNEQFF
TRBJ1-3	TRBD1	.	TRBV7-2	TGTGCCAGCAGCGCAGGACAGGCGGGGACAGGGGGCACTGGAAACACCATATATTTT	CASSAGQAGTGGTGNTIYF
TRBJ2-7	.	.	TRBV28	TGTGCCAGCAGCTCAAAGAGAGGCGTCTACGAGCAGTACTTC	CASSSKRGVYEQYF
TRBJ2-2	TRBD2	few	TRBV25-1	TGTGCCAGCAGTGTGACTAGCGGGGGGCCCACCGGGGAGCTGTTTTTT	CASSVTSGGPTGELFF
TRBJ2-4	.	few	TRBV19	TGTGCCAGTAGTATAGCTCCGGGCCAAAAAAACATTCAGTACTTC	CASSIAPGQKNIQYF
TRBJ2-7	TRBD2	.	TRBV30	TGTGCCTGGAGACTAGCGGGGAGGGGGCAGTACTTC	CAWRLAGRGQYF
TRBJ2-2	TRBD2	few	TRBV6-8	TGTGCCAGCAGTCACTGGGACAGTAAGAGCGGGAGGGGTACCGGGGAGCTGTTTTTT	CASSHWDSKSGRGTGELFF
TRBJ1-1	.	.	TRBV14	TGTGCCAGCAGCCCACAGGGTTTTGAAGCTTTCTTT	CASSPQGFEAFF
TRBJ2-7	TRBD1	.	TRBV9	TGTGCCAGCAGCTTCCGGGACAGACCCTACGAGCAGTACTTC	CASSFRDRPYEQYF
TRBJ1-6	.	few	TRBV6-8	TGTGCCAGCAGTCTGGGGATAGGTGGTAATTCACCCCTCCACTTT	CASSLGIGGNSPLHF
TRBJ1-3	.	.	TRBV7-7	TGTGCCAGCAGCCTCCCCGGTGGGACGGGAGGGCACACCATATATTTT	CASSLPGGTGGHTIYF
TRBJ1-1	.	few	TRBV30	TGTGCCTGGAGTTCGAAGGGGGGAGCTGTGCCTTTCTTT	CAWSSKGGAVPFF
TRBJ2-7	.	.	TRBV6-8	TGTGCCAGCGCCTTAAAGGACTATCGCGAGCAGTACTTC	CASALKDYREQYF
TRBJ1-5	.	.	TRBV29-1	TGCAGCGTTGGGGAACACCTCAATCAGCCCCAGCATTTT	CSVGEHLNQPQHF
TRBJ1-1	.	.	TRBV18	TGTGCCAGCTCATCAAGGGGGGGGTTGAACACTGAAGCTTTCTTT	CASSSRGGLNTEAFF
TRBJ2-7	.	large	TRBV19	TGTGCCAGTAGTATGGGGCTAGCCAGCGAGCAGTACTTC	CASSMGLASEQYF
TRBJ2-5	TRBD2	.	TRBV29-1	TGCAGCGTCCCGCTAGCGGCGCAAGAGACCCAGTACTTC	CSVPLAAQETQYF
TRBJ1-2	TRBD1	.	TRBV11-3	TGTGCCAGCAGCTTAGATAGTGGGACAGGGCTTTATGGCTACACCTTC	CASSLDSGTGLYGYTF
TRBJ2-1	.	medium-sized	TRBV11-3	TGTGCCAGCAGCTTAAAACTAGGCCTCAATGAGCAGTTCTTC	CASSLKLGLNEQFF
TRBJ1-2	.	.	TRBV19	TGTGCCAGTACCATAGGGGGTTATGGCTACACCTTC	CASTIGGYGYTF
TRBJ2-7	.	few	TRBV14	TGTGCCAGCAGCCAAGTTTTGTGGGAGGAGCAGTACTTC	CASSQVLWEEQYF
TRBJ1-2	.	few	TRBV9	TGTGCCAGCAGCCCCGGGTCAGATGCTAACTATGGCTACACCTTC	CASSPGSDANYGYTF
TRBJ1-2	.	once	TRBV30	TGTGCCTGGAGCCCGACAGCTGGATATGGCTACACCTTC	CAWSPTAGYGYTF
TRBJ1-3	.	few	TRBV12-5	TGTGCTAGTGGTCTCGAAACTGGAAACACCATATATTTT	CASGLETGNTIYF
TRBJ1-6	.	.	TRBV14	TGTGCCAGCAGCCAAGATCTGGAATCACCCCTCCACTTT	CASSQDLESPLHF
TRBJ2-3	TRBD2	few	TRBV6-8	TGTGCCAGCAGTGAGCGGGAGGTCATAGATACGCAGTATTTT	CASSEREVIDTQYF
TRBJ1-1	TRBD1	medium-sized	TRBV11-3	TGTGCCAGCAGCCAAGGTGACAGGGACACTGAAGCTTTCTTT	CASSQGDRDTEAFF
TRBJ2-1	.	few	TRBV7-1	TGTGCCAGCAGCGCGGGACTCCCAGCTTACAATGAGCAGTTCTTC	CASSAGLPAYNEQFF
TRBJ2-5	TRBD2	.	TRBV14	TGTGCCAGCGCTCGTAGCGGGTGGAACTACCAAGAGACCCAGTACTTC	CASARSGWNYQETQYF
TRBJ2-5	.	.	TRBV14	TGTGCCAGCAGCCAAGTAAACAGCCAAGAGACCCAGTACTTC	CASSQVNSQETQYF
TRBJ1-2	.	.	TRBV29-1	TGCAGCGTTGAAGTTAGGCAGGGTGAATACACCTTC	CSVEVRQGEYTF
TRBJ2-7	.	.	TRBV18	TGTGCCAGCTCACCACAGGGGGGTCCGGGGGAGCAGTACTTC	CASSPQGGPGEQYF
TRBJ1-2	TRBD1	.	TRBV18	TGTGCCAGCTCACCAGCCGGGACAGGGGACTACACCTTC	CASSPAGTGDYTF
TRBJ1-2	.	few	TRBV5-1	TGCGCCAGCAGCTCCGGGACAATTAACTATGGCTACACCTTC	CASSSGTINYGYTF
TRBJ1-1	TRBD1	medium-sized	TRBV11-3	TGTGCCAGCACCATAGGGACAGGGGGCATGGGGAGCACTGAAGCTTTCTTT	CASTIGTGGMGSTEAFF
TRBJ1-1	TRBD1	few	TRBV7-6	TGTGCCAGCAGCCTACAGGGGGGCATGGACACTGAAGCTTTCTTT	CASSLQGGMDTEAFF
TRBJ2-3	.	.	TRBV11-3	TGTGCCAGCAGCCCGATGACACCCAGCACAGATACGCAGTATTTT	CASSPMTPSTDTQYF
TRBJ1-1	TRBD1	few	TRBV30	TGTGCCAGCTCCCTCGGGACAGGGGGCTATGAAGCTTTCTTT	CASSLGTGGYEAFF